This T cell receptor (beta chain) comes out of a study of CD8+CD57+ T cells in acquired aplastic anemia. Patients picked for sequencing had shown CD8+CD57+ cell expansion detected by flow cytometry. Genomic DNA constituted the template upon which TCR beta VDJ and CDR3 profiling was performed. MiXCR, run by TCRdb on the reads, gives a single entry per CDR3 protein. The sample consists of under 250,000 distinct CDR3 sequences, approximately 45% of them appearing once. The CDR3 is 15 amino acids. CDR1 LNHDA and CDR2 SQIVND come from the germline V gene (reference sequence). Trimming removed 5 bases at V and 3 bases at J, with 16 bases between.

Sequenced sample: sorted CD4+, CD8+, or CD8+CD57+ T cells (not recorded which) from PBMCs. The rearrangement joins TRBV19 to TRBJ1-2; a weak D match, TRBD1 (6 bases). This sequence originates from a human donor with aplastic anemia. Here the CDR3 reads CASSEGGTLHYGYTF. The CDR3 DNA reads TGTGCCAGTAGTGAGGGGGGGACACTTCACTATGGCTACACCTTC.